This T cell receptor beta chain was found in a study of shared clonotypes between healthy human individuals. Healthy adults negative for HIV, lacking recent acute infections or vaccinations, served as donors. Nashville, Tennessee was home to all donors, each a Caucasian adult. At the deep level, the assay was run. The method was immunoSEQ multiplex PCR; TCRdb's version includes in-frame clones alone and lacks a portion of them. The data contain approximately 350,000 clones, around 67% of them seen just once; the ten biggest clones take up 10%. The germline CDR1 and CDR2 sequences are SGDLS and YYNGEE. The CDR3 loop spans 18 amino acids. The V end was cut by 0 bases, the J end by 2 bases, with 20 bases between.

The clonotype was recovered from a man aged 25-45 years in good health. V and J are TRBV9 and TRBJ1-2; D gene ambiguous. Sequenced input: memory CD4+ T cells sorted from blood. As for subset: CD45RA-negative fraction. The CDR3 nucleotides are TGTGCCAGCAGCGTAGGGTTGGCCTTGACACAGATAAACTATGGCTACACCTTC. It encodes CASSVGLALTQINYGYTF.